The 8 T cell receptor beta chains presented below share a single source sample, sequenced in a study of blood T cell repertoires in COVID-19. The assay was immunoSEQ multiplex PCR, and TCRdb's table has in-frame clones only and misses some. The repertoire holds over 200,000 clones, with around 89% as singletons. The material sequenced was peripheral blood. The receptors here all came from a middle-aged woman with acute or convalescent COVID-19.

The chain uses TRBV14 and TRBJ2-5, with D tentatively TRBD2 (6 bases). V lost 4 bases and J 2 bases, leaving 11 bases between the germline ends. This CDR3 spans 14 amino acids. Germline V gene lookup returns CDR1 SGHDN and CDR2 FVKESK. Here the CDR3 DNA reads TGTGCCAGCAGCCCTAGGGCGGGGCAAGAGACCCAGTACTTC. Protein sequence: CASSPRAGQETQYF.

The chain combines TRBV5-1 with TRBJ2-7; weak D call: TRBD1 (5 bases). The germline CDR1 and CDR2 sequences are SGHRS and YFSETQ. V lost 2 bases and J lost 4, with 10 bases in between. The CDR3 totals 13 residues. The CDR3 here is CASSLDSQYEQYV. CDR3 DNA: TGCGCCAGCAGCTTAGACAGCCAATACGAGCAGTACGTC.

This CDR3 is CASNRQLTSHEQFF. CDR3 DNA sequence: TGTGCCAGTAACAGGCAGCTGACCAGCCATGAGCAGTTCTTC. This chain links TRBV19 with TRBJ2-1; D might be TRBD1 (5 bases). The CDR3 runs 14 residues. Germline CDR1 reads LNHDA; CDR2 reads SQIVND (reference sequence). V dropped 7 bases and J dropped 8 bases, with 18 bases sitting between them.

CDR3 region: CATSDPGQGRTQYF. CDR3 sequence (DNA): TGTGCCACCAGTGATCCCGGACAGGGAAGGACCCAGTACTTC. The genes are TRBV24-1 and TRBJ2-5; 8 nucleotides match TRBD1. CDR3 length: 14 residues. The germline CDR1 and CDR2 sequences are KGHDR and SFDVKD. With V trimmed by 3 bases and J by 7 bases, 6 bases remained unmatched.

This chain joins TRBV5-1 and TRBJ1-2; D is perhaps TRBD1 (5 bases). Trimming removed 8 bases from V and 8 bases from J, with 28 bases in between. Germline V gene data show CDR1 as SGHRS and CDR2 as YFSETQ. This CDR3 region has 16 residues. CDR3 loop: CASHLGRPPEGMGYTF. CDR3 coding DNA: TGCGCCAGTCACCTGGGCCGACCCCCGGAGGGGATGGGCTACACCTTC.

The chain employs TRBV3-1 (or the pseudogene TRBV3-2) and TRBJ2-5, with 10 positions matching TRBD2. The CDR3 has 17 amino acids. Germline V gene data show CDR1 as LGHDT and CDR2 as YNNKEL (reference sequence). The ends lost 1 base at V and 1 base at J; junction bases unmatched: 6. The CDR3 is CASSQVLAGDFQETQYF. The CDR3 DNA sequence: TGTGCCAGCAGCCAAGTCCTAGCGGGGGATTTCCAAGAGACCCAGTACTTC.

The gene calls are TRBV27 and TRBJ1-6; D remains ambiguous. Trimming took 7 bases from V and 9 from J, leaving 22 bases between them. This CDR3 has 16 amino acids. CDR1 and CDR2 from the germline V gene are MNHEY and SMNVEV (reference sequence). The CDR3 DNA reads TGTGCCAGCACCCCAAGCGCGGGAGGGTCCATTTCACCCCTCCACTTT. This codes for CASTPSAGGSISPLHF.

The chain links TRBV3-1 (or the pseudogene TRBV3-2) to TRBJ1-5; D uncertain. The CDR3 runs to 21 residues. The germline gives CDR1 LGHDT, CDR2 YNNKEL (reference sequence). Trimming pared 0 bases from V and 0 bases from J, leaving 24 bases between. The CDR3 DNA follows: TGTGCCAGCAGCCAAGAAATTAGACGTTTGACCGCAGGCTTTAGCAATCAGCCCCAGCATTTT. It encodes CASSQEIRRLTAGFSNQPQHF.